This is a list of T cell receptor beta chains from one sample in a study of T cell changes during pregnancy in multiple sclerosis. TCRdb's table, derived via immunoSEQ multiplex PCR, lists solely in-frame clones and lacks some. This table holds about 40,000 clones, 80% to 90% found once. The sequencing here drew on CD4+ T cells from peripheral blood mononuclear cells, taken before pregnancy. These receptors all come from a female donor with multiple sclerosis, enrolled in a pregnancy study. Each CDR3 is given with its conserved first and last residue. Each record gives: D gene, CDR3 length, V gene, J gene, clone size, CDR3 protein, CDR3 DNA. A D gene is named only where the DNA matches it firmly. Clone size is not always given. Where it is, it says once, few, many or a class for expanded clones.

>NA|16|TRBV28|TRBJ1-5|NA
CASSPAQGGGNQPQHF
TGTGCCAGCAGTCCCGCACAGGGTGGAGGCAATCAGCCCCAGCATTTT
>NA|16|TRBV6-5|TRBJ1-3|NA
CASSYSSDRSGNTIYF
TGTGCCAGCAGTTACTCGTCTGACAGATCTGGAAACACCATATATTTT
>NA|15|TRBV4-3|TRBJ1-2|NA
CASSQVASLNYGYTF
TGCGCCAGCAGCCAAGTGGCCAGTCTTAACTATGGCTACACCTTC
>NA|15|TRBV5-1|TRBJ2-2|NA
CASSLDPGVAGELFF
TGCGCCAGCAGCTTGGATCCGGGAGTCGCCGGGGAGCTGTTTTTT
>NA|17|TRBV5-1|TRBJ2-1|NA
CASSLADQRVIHNEQFF
TGCGCCAGCAGCTTGGCGGACCAGCGGGTAATCCACAATGAGCAGTTCTTC
>TRBD2|14|TRBV18|TRBJ2-3|NA
CASSSTSGTDTQYF
TGTGCCAGCTCATCTACTAGCGGCACAGATACGCAGTATTTT
>NA|12|TRBV11-1|TRBJ2-5|NA
CASSRLGETQYF
TGTGCCAGCAGCCGACTAGGGGAGACCCAGTACTTC
>TRBD2|14|TRBV30|TRBJ2-1|NA
CAWSVSGMYNEQFF
TGTGCCTGGAGTGTTAGCGGGATGTACAATGAGCAGTTCTTC
>TRBD1|13|TRBV28|TRBJ2-1|NA
CASTADRGDEQFF
TGTGCCAGCACCGCGGACAGGGGAGATGAGCAGTTCTTC
>TRBD1|14|TRBV2|TRBJ1-2|NA
CASSVQGGNYGYTF
TGTGCCAGCAGTGTACAGGGGGGGAACTATGGCTACACCTTC
>TRBD1|16|TRBV19|TRBJ2-7|NA
CASSSVDRTRNYEQYF
TGTGCCAGTAGTTCTGTGGACAGGACGCGTAACTACGAGCAGTACTTC
>NA|16|TRBV11-2|TRBJ1-2|NA
CASSLDLALANYGYTF
TGTGCCAGCAGCTTAGATCTCGCGCTAGCTAACTATGGCTACACCTTC
>NA|13|TRBV9|TRBJ1-1|NA
CASSVSMNTEAFF
TGTGCCAGCAGCGTATCAATGAACACTGAAGCTTTCTTT
>NA|12|TRBV19|TRBJ1-2|once
CASYLRDYGYTF
TGTGCCAGTTACCTCCGGGACTATGGCTACACCTTC
>NA|15|TRBV5-4|TRBJ2-7|NA
CASSLAWRGSYEQYF
TGTGCCAGCAGCTTGGCCTGGCGGGGCTCCTACGAGCAGTACTTC
>NA|15|TRBV5-1|TRBJ1-1|NA
CASTLGDRANTEAFF
TGCGCCAGCACCCTAGGGGATCGGGCGAACACTGAAGCTTTCTTT
>TRBD1|15|TRBV6-1|TRBJ2-5|once
CASRKTGSPQETQYF
TGTGCCAGCAGGAAGACAGGGAGTCCTCAAGAGACCCAGTACTTC
>TRBD1|15|TRBV28|TRBJ1-2|NA
CASSPGQVSNYGYTF
TGTGCCAGCAGTCCGGGACAGGTTTCTAACTATGGCTACACCTTC
>NA|13|TRBV5-6|TRBJ1-6|NA
CASSRGKDSPLHF
TGTGCCAGCAGCAGGGGTAAAGATTCACCCCTCCACTTT
>NA|18|TRBV11-2|TRBJ2-7|NA
CASSLTEARGLLSYEQYF
TGTGCCAGCAGCTTAACGGAGGCTCGGGGTCTTCTTTCCTACGAGCAGTACTTC